These 19 T cell receptor beta chains were all obtained from the same sample, sequenced in a study of shared clonotypes between healthy human individuals. Produced via immunoSEQ multiplex PCR; TCRdb's table is partial and in-frame only. The sample holds millions of clones; around nine tenths are singletons and the top ten take 0.14%. Source material: naive CD4+ T cells sorted from blood. Subset specified: CD45RA+ positively selected. The receptors were gathered from a man younger than 30 in good health.

This sequence joins TRBV10-1 and TRBJ1-5, with TRBD1 matching 8 bases. CDR3 length: 13 amino acids. The germline V gene has CDR1 WNHNN and CDR2 SYGVQD (reference sequence). V dropped 9 bases and J dropped 0; count of bases not matched to a gene: 1. The CDR3 sequence is CARGQDSNQPQHF. CDR3 nucleotide sequence: TGCGCCAGGGGACAGGATAGCAATCAGCCCCAGCATTTT.

The chain couples TRBV30 to TRBJ2-2; 13 bases are a match to TRBD2. Germline V gives CDR1 GTSNPN, CDR2 SVGIG (reference sequence). V dropped 7 bases and J dropped 6; count of bases not matched to a gene: 8. The CDR3 totals 15 residues. The CDR3 here is CAYKRLAGGPGELFF. The CDR3 DNA reads TGTGCCTACAAGCGACTAGCGGGAGGACCCGGGGAGCTGTTTTTT.

This sequence joins TRBV5-4 and TRBJ2-5; 7 positions match TRBD1. Near its end, the DNA agrees better with TRBJ2-7, so the J call may be wrong. This CDR3 spans 15 amino acids. Germline V CDR1 and CDR2: SGHNT, YYREEE (reference sequence). The CDR3 loop is CASSLEGTAAYEQYF. The CDR3 DNA follows: TGTGCCAGCAGCTTGGAGGGGACAGCCGCCTACGAGCAGTACTTC.

This chain links TRBV6-1 with TRBJ2-7; 11 bases map to TRBD2. Trimming removed 7 bases from V and 6 bases from J; junction bases left unmatched: 8. This CDR3 has 14 residues. Germline V gene data show CDR1 as MNHNS and CDR2 as SASEGT. The CDR3 coding sequence is TGTGCCAGCATTAAACTAGCGGGAGAACGCGAGCAGTACTTC. Amino acids: CASIKLAGEREQYF.

The chain links TRBV2 to TRBJ2-3, with a tentative D call TRBD2 (6 bases). The CDR3 covers 13 residues. Germline lookup yields CDR1 SNHLY and CDR2 FYNNEI. V was pared by 4 bases and J by 4 bases, with 9 bases between. This CDR3 is CASSGGVPDTQYF. The CDR3 DNA reads TGTGCCAGCAGTGGGGGGGTTCCAGATACGCAGTATTTT.

V is TRBV14 and J is TRBJ2-7; D gene uncertain. The V gene lost 5 bases and the J gene lost 2 bases, with 13 bases spanning the gap. The CDR3 runs 14 residues. Germline V gives CDR1 SGHDN, CDR2 FVKESK. CDR3 loop: CASSALGPTYEQYF. DNA of the CDR3: TGTGCCAGCAGCGCGTTGGGTCCAACCTACGAGCAGTACTTC. Looking up the rest from reference TRBV14 and TRBJ2-7 gives the full variable domain: EAGVTQFPSHSVIEKGQTVTLRCDPISGHDNLYWYRRVMGKEIKFLLHFVKESKQDESGMPNNRFLAERTGGTYSTLKVQPAELEDSGVYFCASSALGPTYEQYFGPGTRLTVT.

The chain has TRBV29-1 and TRBJ1-5, with D hard to call. V was cut by 4 bases and J by 6 bases, with 13 bases left in between. The CDR3 runs 13 residues. Germline assignment: CDR1 SQVTM and CDR2 ANQGSEA. This chain's CDR3 is CSVVEAWGQPQHF. CDR3 coding DNA: TGCAGCGTTGTGGAGGCCTGGGGTCAGCCCCAGCATTTT.

To note about this clone: This sample also contains other DNA sequences that code for the same CDR3. The chain employs TRBV7-3 and TRBJ2-3; D possibly corresponds to TRBD1 (5 bases). The CDR3 consists of 14 residues. Trimming took off 6 bases at V and 2 bases at J, with 12 bases between the two ends. Germline V gene lookup returns CDR1 SGHTA and CDR2 FQGTGA. The CDR3 DNA reads as TGTGCCAGCAGTCTTTTGGGGCCCACAGATACGCAGTATTTT. This sequence encodes CASSLLGPTDTQYF.

V gene TRBV6-6 combines with J gene TRBJ1-1, with 8 bases identical to TRBD1. This CDR3 has 14 residues. V lost 6 bases to trimming and J lost 5 bases; unmatched junction nucleotides: 8. Looked up from germline, CDR1 is MNHNY and CDR2 is SVGAGI (reference sequence). In DNA form, the CDR3 reads TGTGCCAGCAGACCAGGGGGCTCGGGGACTGAAGCTTTCTTT. Translation gives CASRPGGSGTEAFF.

The chain is built from TRBV29-1 and TRBJ2-4; 11 bases agree with TRBD2. Germline V gene lookup returns CDR1 SQVTM and CDR2 ANQGSEA. The CDR3 is 14 residues long. J lost 9 bases, V lost 4 bases, and 8 bases had no gene match. CDR3 bases: TGCAGCGTTGCGAAGTCGACTAGCGGGACCATTCAGTACTTC. It yields the protein CSVAKSTSGTIQYF.

The chain uses TRBV6-1 and TRBJ2-7; weak D call: TRBD1 (6 bases). Germline lookup yields CDR1 MNHNS and CDR2 SASEGT. Trimming left V 1 base short and J 10 bases short, with 14 bases between. The CDR3 runs to 13 residues. Here the CDR3 reads CASSEVQNRDQYF. CDR3 DNA sequence: TGTGCCAGCAGTGAAGTGCAAAACAGGGATCAGTACTTC.

The genes are TRBV6-1 and TRBJ2-3; 9 bases fit TRBD1. After removal of 6 bases from V and 2 bases from J, the junction contained 3 bases not matched to a gene. The CDR3 has 14 residues. The germline V gene encodes CDR1 MNHNS and CDR2 SASEGT. The CDR3: CASSGQGITDTQYF. DNA for the CDR3: TGTGCCAGCAGCGGACAGGGGATCACAGATACGCAGTATTTT.

As to this clone: In the same sample, other DNA sequences code for this CDR3. The chain has TRBV27 and TRBJ2-5; no reliable D call. CDR1 and CDR2 (germline): MNHEY, SMNVEV (reference sequence). CDR3 length equals 15 residues. The V end lost 1 base, the J end lost 0 bases, and 9 bases lay between the germline ends. This CDR3 reads CASSLFRTDQETQYF. CDR3 sequence (DNA): TGTGCCAGCAGTTTATTTAGGACGGACCAAGAGACCCAGTACTTC.

V gene TRBV5-4 combines with J gene TRBJ1-6, with D possibly TRBD1 on 5 matching bases. Germline assignment: CDR1 SGHNT and CDR2 YYREEE (reference sequence). V was cut by 7 bases and J by 9 bases, with 29 bases left in between. This CDR3 contains 18 residues. Here the CDR3 reads CASSPGIGQVRAGSPLHF. The CDR3 DNA follows: TGTGCCAGCTCGCCTGGCATCGGCCAGGTCAGGGCGGGTTCACCCCTCCACTTT.

In this sample, this clone turned up once. V and J are TRBV7-8 and TRBJ2-7; TRBD2 matches at 8 bases. Germline V gene lookup returns CDR1 SGHVS and CDR2 FQNEAQ. This CDR3 is 16 amino acids long. The J segment lost 5 bases and the V segment lost 5 bases, leaving 14 bases of the junction unmatched. The chain's CDR3 is CASSNYTGRAGNEQYF. The CDR3 DNA sequence: TGTGCCAGCAGCAATTACACCGGGAGGGCGGGAAACGAGCAGTACTTC.

The chain employs TRBV9 and TRBJ2-7; a possible D gene is TRBD1 (6 bases). This CDR3 is built from 16 residues. V lost 3 bases, J lost 3 bases, and 19 bases lay in between. Germline-derived CDR1 and CDR2 are SGDLS and YYNGEE. The DNA for the CDR3 is TGTGCCAGCAGCGCCCGGTGGTCAGGGGATAGCTACGAGCAGTACTTC. Protein product: CASSARWSGDSYEQYF. The full variable domain, rest sourced from reference TRBV9 and TRBJ2-7, is DSGVTQTPKHLITATGQRVTLRCSPRSGDLSVYWYQQSLDQGLQFLIQYYNGEERAKGNILERFSAQQFPDLHSELNLSSLELGDSALYFCASSARWSGDSYEQYFGPGTRLTVT.

The chain employs TRBV7-2 and TRBJ2-7; 7 bases are shared with TRBD1. The germline V gene has CDR1 SGHTA and CDR2 FQGNSA. The CDR3 loop spans 14 amino acids. J was trimmed by 2 bases and V by 4 bases; bases with no gene match: 5. The DNA of the CDR3 is TGTGCCAGCAGCTCCAGACAGGGTACCTACGAGCAGTACTTC. Its translation: CASSSRQGTYEQYF.

This chain links TRBV4-3 with TRBJ2-2; the D gene is possibly TRBD2 (6 bases). This CDR3 spans 18 amino acids. The V gene lost 5 bases and the J gene lost 0 bases, with 19 bases spanning the gap. Germline V lookup: CDR1 LGHNA, CDR2 YSLEER. CDR3 region: CASSLEVAEFSNTGELFF. For the CDR3, the DNA is TGCGCCAGCAGCTTGGAGGTAGCGGAGTTTTCGAACACCGGGGAGCTGTTTTTT.

V and J are TRBV11-3 and TRBJ2-7, with D hard to call. This CDR3 is built from 13 residues. Trimming removed 2 bases at V and 5 bases at J, with 10 bases between. Germline-derived CDR1 and CDR2 are SGHNT and YENEEA. CDR3 DNA sequence: TGTGCCAGCAGCTTAAGAGGCGACCACGAGCAGTACTTC. Translating gives CASSLRGDHEQYF.